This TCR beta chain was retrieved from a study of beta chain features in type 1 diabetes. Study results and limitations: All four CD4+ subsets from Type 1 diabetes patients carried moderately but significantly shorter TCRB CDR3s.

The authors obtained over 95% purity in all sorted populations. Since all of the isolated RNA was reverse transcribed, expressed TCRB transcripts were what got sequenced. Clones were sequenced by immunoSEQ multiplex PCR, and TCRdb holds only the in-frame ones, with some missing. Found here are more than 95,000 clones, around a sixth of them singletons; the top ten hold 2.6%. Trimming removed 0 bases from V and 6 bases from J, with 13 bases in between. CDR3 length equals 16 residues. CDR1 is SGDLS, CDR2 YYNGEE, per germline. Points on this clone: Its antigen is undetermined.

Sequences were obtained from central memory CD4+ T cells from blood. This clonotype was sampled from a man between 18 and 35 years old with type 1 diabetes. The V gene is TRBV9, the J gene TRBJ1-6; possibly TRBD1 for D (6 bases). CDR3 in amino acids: CASSVGGLTRNSPLHF. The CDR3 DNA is TGTGCCAGCAGCGTAGGGGGGCTTACCCGTAATTCACCCCTCCACTTT.